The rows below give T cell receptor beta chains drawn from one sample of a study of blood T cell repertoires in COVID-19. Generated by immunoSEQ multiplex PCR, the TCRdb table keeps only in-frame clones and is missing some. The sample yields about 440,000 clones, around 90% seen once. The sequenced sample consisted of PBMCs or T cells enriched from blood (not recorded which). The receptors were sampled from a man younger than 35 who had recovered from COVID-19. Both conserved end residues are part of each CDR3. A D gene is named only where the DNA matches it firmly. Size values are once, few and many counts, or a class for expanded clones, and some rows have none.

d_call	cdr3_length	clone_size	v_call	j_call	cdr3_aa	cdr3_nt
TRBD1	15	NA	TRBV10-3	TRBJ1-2	CAIRGTDSFNYGYTF	TGTGCCATCAGAGGGACAGACTCTTTTAACTATGGCTACACCTTC
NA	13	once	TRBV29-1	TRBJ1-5	CSVGQGIDQPQHF	TGCAGCGTGGGGCAGGGGATAGATCAGCCCCAGCATTTT
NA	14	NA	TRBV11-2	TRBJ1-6	CASSFRQGGSPLHF	TGTGCCAGCAGCTTCAGGCAAGGGGGTTCACCCCTCCACTTT
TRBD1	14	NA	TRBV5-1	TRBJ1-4	CASSLEQGGEKLFF	TGCGCCAGCAGCTTAGAGCAGGGGGGTGAAAAACTGTTTTTT
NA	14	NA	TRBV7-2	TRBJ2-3	CASSSRGSPDTQYF	TGTGCCAGCAGCTCTCGGGGTAGCCCAGATACGCAGTATTTT
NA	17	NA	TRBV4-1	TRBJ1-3	CASSQERGGHSGNTIYF	TGCGCCAGCAGCCAAGAACGCGGGGGTCACTCTGGAAACACCATATATTTT
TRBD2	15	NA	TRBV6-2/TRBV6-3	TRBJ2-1	CASSYGAGGLSEQFF	TGTGCCAGCAGTTACGGAGCGGGGGGGCTCAGTGAGCAGTTCTTC
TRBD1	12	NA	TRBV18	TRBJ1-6	CASAGTAIPLHF	TGTGCCAGCGCCGGGACAGCTATACCCCTCCACTTT
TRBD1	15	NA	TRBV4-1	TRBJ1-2	CASSQGQGAGYGYTF	TGCGCCAGCAGCCAGGGACAGGGGGCGGGTTATGGCTACACCTTC
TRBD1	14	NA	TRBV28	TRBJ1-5	CASRTGDRGQPQHF	TGTGCCAGCAGAACTGGGGACAGGGGTCAGCCCCAGCATTTT
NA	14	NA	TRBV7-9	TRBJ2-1	CASSSRDWGNEQFF	TGTGCCAGCAGCTCAAGGGACTGGGGCAATGAGCAGTTCTTC
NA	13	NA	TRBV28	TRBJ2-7	CASTPTGYNEQYF	TGTGCCAGCACTCCAACAGGGTATAACGAGCAGTACTTC
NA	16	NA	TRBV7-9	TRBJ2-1	CASSFSKRAAFNEQFF	TGTGCCAGCAGCTTTAGCAAGCGGGCCGCTTTCAATGAGCAGTTCTTC
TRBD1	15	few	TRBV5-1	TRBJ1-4	CASSIGQADNEKLFF	TGCGCCAGCAGCATCGGACAGGCCGATAATGAAAAACTGTTTTTT
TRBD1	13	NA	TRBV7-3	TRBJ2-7	CASRRQGTYEQYF	TGTGCCAGTCGCAGACAGGGGACCTACGAGCAGTACTTC
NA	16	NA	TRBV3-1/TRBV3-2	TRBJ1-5	CASSPGTGVVNQPQHF	TGTGCCAGCAGCCCAGGTACCGGGGTTGTTAATCAGCCCCAGCATTTT
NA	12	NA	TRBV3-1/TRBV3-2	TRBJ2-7	CASSPAGEEQYF	TGTGCCAGCAGCCCAGCCGGAGAGGAGCAGTACTTC
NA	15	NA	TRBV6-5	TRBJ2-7	CASRGGVTPSYEQYF	TGTGCCAGCAGGGGCGGGGTAACCCCCTCCTACGAGCAGTACTTC
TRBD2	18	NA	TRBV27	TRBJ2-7	CASSLSVGGNARFYEQYF	TGTGCCAGCAGTTTATCCGTCGGGGGGAACGCCAGGTTCTACGAGCAGTACTTC
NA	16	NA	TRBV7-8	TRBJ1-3	CASSPTGGVAGNTIYF	TGTGCCAGCAGCCCGACGGGAGGGGTAGCTGGAAACACCATATATTTT
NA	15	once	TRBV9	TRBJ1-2	CASSATGLEGYGYTF	TGTGCCAGCAGCGCAACAGGGCTAGAGGGCTATGGCTACACCTTC
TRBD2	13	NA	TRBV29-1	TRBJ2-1	CSVGLAANNEQFF	TGCAGCGTGGGACTAGCGGCTAACAATGAGCAGTTCTTC
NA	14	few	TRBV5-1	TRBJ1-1	CASSLGSHGTEAFF	TGCGCCAGCAGCTTGGGATCTCACGGCACTGAAGCTTTCTTT
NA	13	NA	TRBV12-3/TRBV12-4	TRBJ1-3	CASRDSSGNTIYF	TGTGCCAGCAGGGACAGCTCTGGAAACACCATATATTTT
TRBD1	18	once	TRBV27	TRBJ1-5	CASQASGTGFSENQPQHF	TGTGCCAGCCAAGCCTCCGGGACAGGGTTCTCTGAGAATCAGCCCCAGCATTTT
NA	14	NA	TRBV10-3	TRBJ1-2	CAISTPRGDYGYTF	TGTGCCATCAGTACTCCTAGGGGTGACTATGGCTACACCTTC
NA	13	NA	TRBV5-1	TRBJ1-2	CASSFGQTNGYTF	TGCGCCAGCAGCTTTGGACAGACGAATGGCTACACCTTC
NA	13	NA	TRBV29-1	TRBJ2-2	CSVGQENTGELFF	TGCAGCGTTGGGCAGGAAAACACCGGGGAGCTGTTTTTT
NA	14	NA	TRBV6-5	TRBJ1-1	CASKPRRMNTEAFF	TGTGCCAGCAAACCGAGAAGAATGAACACTGAAGCTTTCTTT